The 4 T cell receptor beta chains below come from one sample, sequenced in a study of OX40 agonist ivuxolimab in advanced cancers. Libraries were constructed by the immunoSEQ multiplex PCR assay. The table was pulled from immuneACCESS by TCRdb, which kept in-frame rearrangements only. Such tables lose some clones; where checked, under half of the loss comes from unresolved V genes, and the rest has no known cause. For this sample there are more than 45,000 clones; roughly nine tenths appear just once. More than 9% of the sample is taken by the ten largest. Sequenced here: CD4+ or CD8+ T cells sorted from blood, sampled in a trial of the OX40 agonist ivuxolimab. These receptors were taken from an adult with an advanced solid tumor such as melanoma, head and neck, liver or kidney cancer.

V usage is TRBV5-5 and J usage is TRBJ2-4; tentatively, D is TRBD2 (6 bases). Germline V gene lookup returns CDR1 SGHKS and CDR2 YYEKEE (reference sequence). Deletions cut 4 bases from V and 0 bases from J, with 14 bases between. The CDR3 sequence is 16 residues long. The CDR3 nucleotides are TGTGCCAGCAGCCCTATAGAGGGACTAGCCAAAAACATTCAGTACTTC. Translation: CASSPIEGLAKNIQYF.

The V call is TRBV27, the J call TRBJ2-2, with D uncertain. Germline CDR1 MNHEY, CDR2 SMNVEV (reference sequence). The CDR3 runs 12 residues. Trimming took off 6 bases at V and 7 bases at J, with 9 bases between the two ends. The CDR3 loop reads CASRESSGELFF. In DNA form, the CDR3 reads TGTGCCAGCAGGGAATCGAGCGGGGAGCTGTTTTTT.

The rearrangement links TRBV29-1 to TRBJ1-1; the D is unclear. V was trimmed by 8 bases and J by 0 bases, leaving 19 bases between them. The germline V gene encodes CDR1 SQVTM and CDR2 ANQGSEA. This CDR3 spans 15 amino acids. The CDR3 loop reads CSPLGLSGVNTEAFF. The DNA of the CDR3 is TGCAGCCCCCTGGGCCTGAGTGGGGTGAACACTGAAGCTTTCTTT.

The chain carries TRBV28 and TRBJ2-5, with D perhaps matching TRBD1 (6 bases). CDR3 size: 14 residues. V lost 6 bases to trimming and J lost 3 bases, with 14 bases between them. Germline lookup yields CDR1 MDHEN and CDR2 SYDVKM. The CDR3 DNA sequence: TGTGCCAGCAGCTCCACAGGGCGGGAAGAGACCCAGTACTTC. This sequence encodes CASSSTGREETQYF.